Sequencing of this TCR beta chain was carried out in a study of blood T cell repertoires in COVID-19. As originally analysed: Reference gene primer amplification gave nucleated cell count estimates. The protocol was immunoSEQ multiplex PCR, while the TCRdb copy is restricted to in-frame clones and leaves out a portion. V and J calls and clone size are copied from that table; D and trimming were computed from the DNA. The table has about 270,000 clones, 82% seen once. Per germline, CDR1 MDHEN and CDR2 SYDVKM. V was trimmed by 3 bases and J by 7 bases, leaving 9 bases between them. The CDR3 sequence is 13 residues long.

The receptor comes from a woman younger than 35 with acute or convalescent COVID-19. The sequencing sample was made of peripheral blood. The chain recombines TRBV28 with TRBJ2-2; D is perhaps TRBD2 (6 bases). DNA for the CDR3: TGTGCCAGCAGTTTGGGGGGTCGCGGGGAGCTGTTTTTT. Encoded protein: CASSLGGRGELFF.